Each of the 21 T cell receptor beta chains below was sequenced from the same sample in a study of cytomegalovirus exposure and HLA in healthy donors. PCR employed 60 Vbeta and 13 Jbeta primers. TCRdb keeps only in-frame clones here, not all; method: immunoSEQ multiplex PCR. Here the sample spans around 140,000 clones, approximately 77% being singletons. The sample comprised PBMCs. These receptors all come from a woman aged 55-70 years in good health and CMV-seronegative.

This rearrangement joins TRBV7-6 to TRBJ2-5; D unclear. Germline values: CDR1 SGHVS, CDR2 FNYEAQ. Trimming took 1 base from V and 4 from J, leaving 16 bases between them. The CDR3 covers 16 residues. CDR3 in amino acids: CASSLGSRAEGETQYF. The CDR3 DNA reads TGTGCCAGCAGCTTAGGGTCCCGCGCGGAAGGAGAGACCCAGTACTTC.

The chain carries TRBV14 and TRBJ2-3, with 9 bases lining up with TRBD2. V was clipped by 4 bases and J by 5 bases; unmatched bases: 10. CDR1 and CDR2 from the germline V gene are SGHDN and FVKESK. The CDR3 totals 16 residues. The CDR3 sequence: CASSPLGASGKDTQYF. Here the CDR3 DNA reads TGTGCCAGCAGCCCCCTGGGGGCTAGCGGGAAAGATACGCAGTATTTT.

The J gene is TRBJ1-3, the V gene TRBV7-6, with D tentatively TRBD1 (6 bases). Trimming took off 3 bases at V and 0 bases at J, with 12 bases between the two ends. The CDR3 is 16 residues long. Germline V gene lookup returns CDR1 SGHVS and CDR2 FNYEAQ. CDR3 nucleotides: TGTGCCAGCAGCTTTTTTTGGACAGTCTCTGGAAACACCATATATTTT. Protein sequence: CASSFFWTVSGNTIYF. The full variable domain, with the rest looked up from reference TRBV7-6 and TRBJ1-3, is GAGVSQSPRYKVTKRGQDVALRCDPISGHVSLYWYRQALGQGPEFLTYFNYEAQQDKSGLPNDRFSAERPEGSISTLTIQRTEQRDSAMYRCASSFFWTVSGNTIYFGEGSWLTVV.

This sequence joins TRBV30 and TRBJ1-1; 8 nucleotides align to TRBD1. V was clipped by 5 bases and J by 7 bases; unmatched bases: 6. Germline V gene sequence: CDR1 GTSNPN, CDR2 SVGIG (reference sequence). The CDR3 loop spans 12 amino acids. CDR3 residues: CAWALTGGEAFF. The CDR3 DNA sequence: TGTGCCTGGGCGCTCACAGGGGGTGAAGCTTTCTTT.

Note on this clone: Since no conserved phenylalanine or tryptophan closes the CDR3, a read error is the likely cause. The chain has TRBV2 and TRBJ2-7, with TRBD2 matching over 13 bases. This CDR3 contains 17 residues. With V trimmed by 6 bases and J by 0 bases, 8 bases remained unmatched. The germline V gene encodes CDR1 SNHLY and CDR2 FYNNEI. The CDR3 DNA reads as TGTGCCAGCAGGGGGGGACTAGCGGGGAGGAGCTCCTACGAGCAGTACCTC. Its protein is CASRGGLAGRSSYEQYL.

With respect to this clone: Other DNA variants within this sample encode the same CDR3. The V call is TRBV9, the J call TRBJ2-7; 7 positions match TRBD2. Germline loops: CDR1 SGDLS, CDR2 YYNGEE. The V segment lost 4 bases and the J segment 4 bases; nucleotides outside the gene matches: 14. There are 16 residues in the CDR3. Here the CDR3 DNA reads TGTGCCAGCAGCCCGAGGTGGGAGGGCCCTCTGTACGAGCAGTACTTC. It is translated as CASSPRWEGPLYEQYF.

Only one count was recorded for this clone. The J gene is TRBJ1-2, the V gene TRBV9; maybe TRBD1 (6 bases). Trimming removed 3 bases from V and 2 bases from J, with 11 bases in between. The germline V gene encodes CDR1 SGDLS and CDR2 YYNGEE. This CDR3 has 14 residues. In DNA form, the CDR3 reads TGTGCCAGCAGCGGCGCCGGGACAAACTATGGCTACACCTTC. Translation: CASSGAGTNYGYTF.

This CDR3 is CASSSFVYSGVETQYF. For the CDR3, the DNA is TGTGCCAGCAGCTCCTTTGTGTATTCGGGTGTGGAGACCCAGTACTTC. The chain couples TRBV5-5 to TRBJ2-5; no definite D call. The CDR3 consists of 16 residues. The V end was cut by 3 bases, the J end by 5 bases, with 20 bases between. Germline-derived CDR1 and CDR2 are SGHKS and YYEKEE (reference sequence).

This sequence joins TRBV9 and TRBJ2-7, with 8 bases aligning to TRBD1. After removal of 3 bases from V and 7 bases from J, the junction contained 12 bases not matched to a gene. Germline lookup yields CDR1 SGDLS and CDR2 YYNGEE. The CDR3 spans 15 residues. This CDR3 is CASSGGTGLTWEQYF. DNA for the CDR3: TGTGCCAGCAGCGGAGGGACAGGCCTTACTTGGGAGCAGTACTTC.

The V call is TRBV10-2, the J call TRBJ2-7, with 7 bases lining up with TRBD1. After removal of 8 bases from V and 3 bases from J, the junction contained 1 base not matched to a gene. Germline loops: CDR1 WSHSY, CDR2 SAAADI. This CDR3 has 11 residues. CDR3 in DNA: TGCGCCAGCCGGGACAGCTACGAGCAGTACTTC. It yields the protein CASRDSYEQYF.

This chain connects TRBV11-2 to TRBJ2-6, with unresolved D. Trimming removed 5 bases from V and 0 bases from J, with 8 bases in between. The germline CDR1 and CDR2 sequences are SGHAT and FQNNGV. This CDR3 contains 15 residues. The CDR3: CASSIRYSGANVLTF. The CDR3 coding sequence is TGTGCCAGCAGCATCAGGTACTCTGGGGCCAACGTCCTGACTTTC.

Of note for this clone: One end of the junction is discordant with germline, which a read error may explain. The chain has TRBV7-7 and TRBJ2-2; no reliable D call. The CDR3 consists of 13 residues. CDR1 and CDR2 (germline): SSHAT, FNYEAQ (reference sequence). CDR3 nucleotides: TGTGCTAGCAGCCCTGACTTTTCGGGGGAGCTGTTTTTT. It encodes CASSPDFSGELFF.

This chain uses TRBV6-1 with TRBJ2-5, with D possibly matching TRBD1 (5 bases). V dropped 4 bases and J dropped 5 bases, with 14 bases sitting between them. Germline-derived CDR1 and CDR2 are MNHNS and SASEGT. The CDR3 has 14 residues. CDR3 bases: TGTGCCAGCAGTGCGACAGACCTGAGGGAGACCCAGTACTTC. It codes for CASSATDLRETQYF.

Written as DNA, the CDR3 is TGTGCCAGCAGTTTTAAGCGGCTCATCATTCCCGATGAGCAGTTCTTC. Residues: CASSFKRLIIPDEQFF. The genes are TRBV27 and TRBJ2-1; D is possibly TRBD2 (5 bases). Trimming cost V 3 bases and J 8 bases, with 20 bases left between them. The V gene's germline CDR1 is MNHEY and CDR2 SMNVEV (reference sequence). The CDR3 has 16 amino acids.

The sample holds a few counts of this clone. For the CDR3, the DNA is TGCGCCAGCAGCTACGGACAGGGGGCAGGCAATGAGCAGTTCTTC. This encodes CASSYGQGAGNEQFF. This chain connects TRBV5-1 to TRBJ2-1; TRBD1 agrees at 11 bases. Germline V lookup: CDR1 SGHRS, CDR2 YFSETQ. The CDR3 spans 15 residues. V dropped 3 bases and J dropped 6; count of bases not matched to a gene: 5.

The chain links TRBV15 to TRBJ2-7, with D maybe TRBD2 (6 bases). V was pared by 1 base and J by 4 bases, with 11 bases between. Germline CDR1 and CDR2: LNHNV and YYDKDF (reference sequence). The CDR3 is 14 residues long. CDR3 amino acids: CATSRGVRGYEQYF. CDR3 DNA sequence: TGTGCCACCAGCAGAGGTGTACGGGGGTACGAGCAGTACTTC.

CDR3: CASRGLAGGRNEQFF. In nucleotides, the CDR3 is TGCGCCAGCAGGGGACTAGCGGGGGGCAGAAATGAGCAGTTCTTC. This chain joins TRBV5-1 and TRBJ2-1, with 15 bases lining up with TRBD2. CDR1 is SGHRS, CDR2 YFSETQ, per germline. J was trimmed by 7 bases and V by 5 bases; bases with no gene match: 4. The CDR3 contains 15 residues.

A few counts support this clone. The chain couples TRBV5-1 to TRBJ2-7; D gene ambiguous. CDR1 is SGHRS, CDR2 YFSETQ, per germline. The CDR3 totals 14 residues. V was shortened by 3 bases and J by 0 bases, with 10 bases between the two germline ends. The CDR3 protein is CASSSPGSSYEQYF. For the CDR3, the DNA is TGCGCCAGCAGCTCCCCGGGTAGCTCCTACGAGCAGTACTTC.

In DNA form, the CDR3 reads TGCGCCAGCAGCTTGGTGGGTAGCGCCGACTACGAGCAGTACTTC. It encodes CASSLVGSADYEQYF. The chain carries TRBV5-1 and TRBJ2-7; TRBD2 might be the D (5 bases). This CDR3 contains 15 residues. Trimming took 0 bases from V and 3 from J, leaving 13 bases between them. The germline CDR1 and CDR2 sequences are SGHRS and YFSETQ.

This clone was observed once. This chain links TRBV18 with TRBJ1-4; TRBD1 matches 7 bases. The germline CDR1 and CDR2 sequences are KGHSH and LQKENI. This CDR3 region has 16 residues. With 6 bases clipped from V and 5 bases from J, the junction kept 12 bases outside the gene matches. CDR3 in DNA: TGTGCCAGCTCCCTGACCGGACAGGACAGGAATGAAAAACTGTTTTTT. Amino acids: CASSLTGQDRNEKLFF.

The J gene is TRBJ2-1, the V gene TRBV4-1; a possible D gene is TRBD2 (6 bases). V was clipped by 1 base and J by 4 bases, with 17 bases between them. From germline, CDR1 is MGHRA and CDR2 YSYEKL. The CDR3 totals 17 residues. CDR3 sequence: CASSQGMVGGVYNEQFF. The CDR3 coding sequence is TGCGCCAGCAGCCAAGGGATGGTGGGAGGAGTTTACAATGAGCAGTTCTTC.